Below, 6 T cell receptor beta chains from the same sample are listed, as sequenced in a study of CD8 T cells in ankylosing spondylitis. General study results and limits: Ankylosing spondylitis blood seemed to carry a telltale TCR beta motif made of fewer than ten highly homologous variants.

TCRdb passed the 5' RACE reads through MiXCR, listing each CDR3 protein once. Among under 450,000 distinct CDR3 sequences listed, 15% to 20% were seen once. For these receptors, no antigen is known. The specimen sequenced was blood, either unsorted or a sorted T cell fraction (not recorded which). The receptor source for this set is a male donor with ankylosing spondylitis.

This clonotype was observed at least ten times. The rearrangement links TRBV12-3 or TRBV12-4 to TRBJ2-1; perhaps TRBD2 as D (5 bases). This CDR3 has 16 residues. V lost 2 bases and J lost 0, with 11 bases in between. The CDR3 loop is CASSLSAGNSYNEQFF. Written as DNA, the CDR3 is TGTGCCAGCAGTTTAAGTGCCGGGAACTCCTACAATGAGCAGTTCTTC.

J is TRBJ2-7 and V is TRBV6-1; D is uncertain. Trimming removed 1 base from V and 7 bases from J, with 17 bases in between. Germline V gives CDR1 MNHNS, CDR2 SASEGT. The CDR3 is 15 amino acids. CDR3 bases: TGTGCCAGCAGTGAAGGTGGCAACGGTAGGGATGAGCAGTACTTC. It translates to CASSEGGNGRDEQYF.

The rearrangement links TRBV24-1 to TRBJ2-1; TRBD1 matches 7 bases. Germline loops: CDR1 KGHDR, CDR2 SFDVKD. Trimming removed 5 bases from V and 3 bases from J; junction bases left unmatched: 3. This CDR3 is built from 14 residues. CDR3 in amino acids: CATSGDRVYNEQFF. DNA for the CDR3: TGTGCCACCAGTGGAGACAGGGTCTACAATGAGCAGTTCTTC.

The rearrangement links TRBV14 to TRBJ2-6; weak D call: TRBD1 (5 bases). The CDR3 is 14 amino acids. V lost 1 base to trimming and J lost 9 bases, with 10 bases between them. CDR1 and CDR2 from the germline V gene are SGHDN and FVKESK. The chain's CDR3 is CASSQGQFYNVLTF. The CDR3 nucleotides read TGTGCCAGCAGCCAAGGACAGTTCTACAACGTCCTGACTTTC.

This clonotype was seen more than once but under ten times. The rearrangement joins TRBV20-1 to TRBJ2-4, with D possibly matching TRBD2 (6 bases). Looked up from germline, CDR1 is DFQATT and CDR2 is SNEGSKA (reference sequence). Trimming stripped 6 bases from V and 1 base from J, with 16 bases between. CDR3 size: 15 residues. As DNA, the CDR3 is TGCAGTGCGCCAGGTGTAGGGAGGGCCAAAAACATTCAGTACTTC. The encoded protein is CSAPGVGRAKNIQYF.

The J gene is TRBJ2-1, the V gene TRBV10-3, with 11 bases identical to TRBD2. The CDR3 is made up of 17 amino acids. Germline lookup yields CDR1 ENHRY and CDR2 SYGVKD. The ends lost 1 base at V and 6 bases at J; junction bases unmatched: 8. CDR3 amino acids: CAISEYKLAGVSNEQFF. CDR3 in DNA: TGTGCCATCAGTGAGTACAAACTAGCGGGAGTGTCCAATGAGCAGTTCTTC.